This entry lists 23 T cell receptor beta chains sequenced from one sample in a study of graft-versus-host responses after intestinal transplantation. From the graft tissue, intraepithelial and lamina propria lymphocytes were released through processing. Method: immunoSEQ multiplex PCR; TCRdb's copy keeps in-frame clones and lacks some. The sample carries approximately 15,000 clones, about 68% recorded once. The specimen comprised ileum tissue, sampled just over 650 days after intestinal transplantation. Source of these receptors: a human patient who received an intestinal transplant, so some T cells may come from the graft donor.

V usage is TRBV4-1 and J usage is TRBJ2-5; 7 nucleotides line up with TRBD2. This CDR3 is 15 amino acids long. Germline CDR1 and CDR2: MGHRA and YSYEKL. The J segment lost 1 base and the V segment lost 2 bases, leaving 4 bases of the junction unmatched. CDR3 in DNA: TGCGCCAGCAGCCAACCAGGGACTACCCAAGAGACCCAGTACTTC. Protein: CASSQPGTTQETQYF.

In this sample, this clone turned up a few times. The chain joins TRBV10-3 to TRBJ2-1, with 9 positions matching TRBD1. The CDR3 spans 15 residues. V gave up 6 bases and J gave up 5 bases; unmatched junction bases: 8. CDR1 ENHRY and CDR2 SYGVKD come from the germline V gene. The CDR3 nucleotides are TGTGCCATCAGCCGAACCGGGACAGGGAACAATGAGCAGTTCTTC. Its protein product is CAISRTGTGNNEQFF.

This rearrangement joins TRBV5-1 to TRBJ2-4; D possibly corresponds to TRBD2 (6 bases). CDR3 size: 17 residues. Trimming took off 4 bases at V and 2 bases at J, with 19 bases between the two ends. Germline V gene lookup returns CDR1 SGHRS and CDR2 YFSETQ. The CDR3 is CASSRTLGGMTKNIQYF. The CDR3, as DNA: TGCGCCAGCAGCAGAACCCTGGGCGGGATGACCAAAAACATTCAGTACTTC.

J is TRBJ2-3 and V is TRBV7-9, with TRBD1 matching over 11 bases. There are 17 residues in the CDR3. CDR1 is SEHNR and CDR2 is FQNEAQ in the germline V gene (reference sequence). The V gene end was trimmed by 4 bases and the J gene end by 4 bases; junction bases not matched to a gene: 10. This CDR3 is CASSSMDRGRAADTQYF. The CDR3 DNA reads as TGTGCCAGCAGCTCCATGGACAGGGGGCGGGCGGCAGATACGCAGTATTTT.

The chain employs TRBV6-6 and TRBJ2-1, with 10 bases fitting TRBD2. V shed 2 bases, J shed 9 bases, and the junction held 7 bases outside the gene matches. Germline V lookup: CDR1 MNHNY, CDR2 SVGAGI (reference sequence). CDR3 length: 15 amino acids. The CDR3 region has the DNA TGTGCCAGCAGTTACCGGGCTAGCGGGGGCGGTGAGCAGTTCTTC. It is translated as CASSYRASGGGEQFF.

The rearrangement uses TRBV5-1 and TRBJ2-6; perhaps TRBD1 as D (6 bases). The germline gives CDR1 SGHRS, CDR2 YFSETQ. This CDR3 has 17 amino acids. V shed 0 bases and J shed 4 bases, with 14 bases lying between them. The CDR3 DNA reads TGCGCCAGCAGCTTGGGTCTGGGGGCGCGAGGGGCCAACGTCCTGACTTTC. It translates to CASSLGLGARGANVLTF.

This clone was seen more than once but under ten times. The chain uses TRBV7-2 and TRBJ1-4, with TRBD1 matching 7 bases. Losses at the gene ends were 5 bases for V and 3 bases for J; bases not matched to a gene: 12. CDR1 is SGHTA, CDR2 FQGNSA, per germline. The CDR3 runs to 17 residues. The CDR3 nucleotides read TGTGCCAGCAGCCATATGAAGGGACAGCCTCCTAATGAAAAACTGTTTTTT. Amino acid sequence: CASSHMKGQPPNEKLFF.

The chain couples TRBV4-3 to TRBJ2-1; 14 positions match TRBD2. J lost 6 bases, V lost 11 bases, and 18 bases had no gene match. Germline CDR1 and CDR2: LGHNA and YSLEER. CDR3 length equals 18 residues. The CDR3 bases are TGCGCCGGGGGAGGGACTAGCGGGGGAAACTGGAGGGGCAATGAGCAGTTCTTC. It codes for CAGGGTSGGNWRGNEQFF.

The gene calls are TRBV18 and TRBJ1-3; no firm D call. Germline V gene data show CDR1 as KGHSH and CDR2 as LQKENI. Trimming pared 1 base from V and 2 bases from J, leaving 6 bases between. The CDR3 length is 14 residues. CDR3 DNA sequence: TGTGCCAGCTCACCACGGGCAGCTGGAAACACCATATATTTT. It yields the protein CASSPRAAGNTIYF.

V gene TRBV6-5 combines with J gene TRBJ1-2; D may be TRBD1 (5 bases). The CDR3 is 12 amino acids. Between the trimmed V and J ends, which lost 6 bases and 8 bases, there was a span of 13 bases. Germline CDR1 reads MNHEY; CDR2 reads SVGAGI. The CDR3 sequence is CASRSSGEGYTF. In DNA, the CDR3 is TGTGCCAGCAGATCATCGGGGGAGGGCTACACCTTC.

The chain uses TRBV6-5 and TRBJ1-5, with D hard to call. V gave up 8 bases and J gave up 1 base, with 15 bases separating them. The CDR3 spans 15 residues. Germline values: CDR1 MNHEY, CDR2 SVGAGI. Here the CDR3 reads CASSGPGPSNQPQHF. As DNA, the CDR3 is TGTGCCAGCTCGGGTCCCGGTCCGAGCAATCAGCCCCAGCATTTT.

The gene calls are TRBV29-1 and TRBJ2-7; 10 bases are shared with TRBD1. Germline assignment: CDR1 SQVTM and CDR2 ANQGSEA. The CDR3 spans 15 residues. V lost 6 bases to trimming and J lost 3 bases; unmatched junction nucleotides: 11. CDR3 protein: CSVARTGGIRYEQYF. The CDR3 region has the DNA TGCAGCGTCGCTAGGACAGGGGGGATTCGCTACGAGCAGTACTTC.

The chain couples TRBV7-7 to TRBJ1-5; D not resolved. Germline V gene data show CDR1 as SSHAT and CDR2 as FNYEAQ (reference sequence). CDR3 size: 14 residues. Trimming pared 5 bases from V and 0 bases from J, leaving 8 bases between. The CDR3 nucleotides are TGTGCCAGCAGCGCAAAGAGTAGCAATCAGCCCCAGCATTTT. It specifies CASSAKSSNQPQHF.

This clone has more than one count but fewer than ten. This chain connects TRBV7-8 to TRBJ1-2; D unresolved. This CDR3 is 17 amino acids long. Germline V gene lookup returns CDR1 SGHVS and CDR2 FQNEAQ. V lost 5 bases and J 3 bases, leaving 22 bases between the germline ends. The DNA of the CDR3 is TGTGCCAGCAGCCTGATCGGGTATACCCCCGGGGACTATGGCTACACCTTC. Translation gives CASSLIGYTPGDYGYTF.

The chain has TRBV2 and TRBJ1-1; 9 bases align to TRBD1. J was trimmed by 11 bases and V by 5 bases; bases with no gene match: 21. Germline V gene lookup returns CDR1 SNHLY and CDR2 FYNNEI. The CDR3 contains 17 residues. This chain's CDR3 is CASSQPSRTGETKVAFF. In nucleotides, the CDR3 is TGTGCCAGCAGTCAACCTAGTAGGACAGGGGAGACGAAGGTGGCTTTCTTT.

The chain employs TRBV5-6 and TRBJ2-3; 7 bases line up with TRBD1. Trimming cost V 3 bases and J 2 bases; bases outside gene matches: 9. CDR3 length: 16 residues. Germline-derived CDR1 and CDR2 are SGHDT and YYEEEE. The CDR3 DNA follows: TGTGCCAGCAGCTCATTACAGGGGCGGTCCACAGATACGCAGTATTTT. Its protein product is CASSSLQGRSTDTQYF.

V and J are TRBV6-6 and TRBJ2-7; tentatively, D is TRBD1 (6 bases). CDR3 length: 14 amino acids. Germline CDR1 and CDR2: MNHNY and SVGAGI (reference sequence). The germline V and J ends were trimmed by 0 bases and 7 bases, with 13 bases remaining between them. The CDR3 bases are TGTGCCAGCAGTTACTCGGGACATCAAGGGGAGCAGTACTTC. Its protein product is CASSYSGHQGEQYF.

This clone occurred a few times. The chain links TRBV19 to TRBJ2-5; 7 positions agree with TRBD1. Losses at the gene ends were 5 bases for V and 0 bases for J; bases not matched to a gene: 9. This CDR3 region has 16 residues. Germline CDR1 LNHDA, CDR2 SQIVND (reference sequence). The CDR3 bases are TGTGCCAGTAGTGTTACAGGGGCTGGATACCAAGAGACCCAGTACTTC. It specifies CASSVTGAGYQETQYF.

The CDR3 bases are TGTGCCAGCACCGACAGGGGGCGAAACTATGGCTACACCTTC. Protein: CASTDRGRNYGYTF. The V gene is TRBV6-4, the J gene TRBJ1-2; 10 positions agree with TRBD1. Germline assignment: CDR1 MRHNA and CDR2 SNTAGT. J lost 2 bases, V lost 7 bases, and 4 bases had no gene match. There are 14 residues in the CDR3.

This chain links TRBV18 with TRBJ1-2, with 7 bases matching TRBD1. With 3 bases clipped from V and 4 bases from J, the junction kept 8 bases outside the gene matches. CDR3 length: 15 residues. Germline values: CDR1 KGHSH, CDR2 LQKENI. CDR3: CASSPSTQGIYGYTF. In nucleotides, the CDR3 is TGTGCCAGCTCACCGTCCACACAGGGGATCTATGGCTACACCTTC.

This clone has only one observation. V and J are TRBV27 and TRBJ1-2, with TRBD1 as a possible D gene (6 bases). Trimming cost V 5 bases and J 4 bases, with 14 bases left between them. The CDR3 totals 14 residues. Germline V gene data show CDR1 as MNHEY and CDR2 as SMNVEV (reference sequence). The CDR3 region is CASSPYRDSYGYTF. The CDR3 region has the DNA TGTGCCAGCAGTCCCTACAGGGATAGCTATGGCTACACCTTC.

In this sample, this clone turned up a few times. The chain employs TRBV2 and TRBJ2-7; 9 nucleotides agree with TRBD1. Trimming cost V 1 base and J 9 bases; bases outside gene matches: 10. This CDR3 comprises 15 residues. In germline, CDR1 is SNHLY, CDR2 FYNNEI. The CDR3 DNA is TGTGCCAGCAGTGAAGTATGGGGACAGGGTGAAAGGCAGTACTTC. Protein sequence: CASSEVWGQGERQYF.

V and J are TRBV5-3 and TRBJ1-3, with 8 bases identical to TRBD1. TRBV5-3 is an open reading frame, and its role is uncertain. V was clipped by 2 bases and J by 0 bases; unmatched bases: 4. This CDR3 has 16 amino acids. The CDR3, as DNA: TGTGCCAGAAGCTTTGGACAGGGAAGCTCTGGAAACACCATATATTTT. This codes for CARSFGQGSSGNTIYF.